What follows are 30 T cell receptor beta chains derived from one specimen sequenced in a study of vaccination and CD4 T cells after COVID-19. Which antigens these TCRs recognize remains unknown. Sequence data for DNA of cultured CD4+ T cells were generated by the Oncomine TCR Beta short-read assay. Investigators obtained genomic DNA by extraction from cultured CD4+ T cells. MiXCR, applied by TCRdb to the PCR reads, yields one record per CDR3 protein. The sample lists 6,500 to 8,000 distinct CDR3 sequences, approximately 30% seen once, with about a third in the top ten. Treatment noted: 10-day PBMC culture with coronavirus spike peptide pools or control peptides (ViraFEST assay). Gathered ahead of the COVID-19 pandemic (2011-2018) were the CD4+ T cells of the unexposed donor. Sequencing was performed on CD4+ T cells from blood, cultured in vitro. The receptors shown here come from a human donor in good health.

The chain carries TRBV20-1 and TRBJ2-1; TRBD2 agrees at 11 bases. The CDR3 covers 15 residues. Losses at the gene ends were 5 bases for V and 4 bases for J; bases not matched to a gene: 7. CDR1 and CDR2 (germline): DFQATT, SNEGSKA (reference sequence). The CDR3 region is CSARGTSGNYNEQFF. DNA of the CDR3: TGCAGTGCTCGTGGGACTAGCGGAAATTACAATGAGCAGTTCTTC.

This clonotype has a handful of counts. J is TRBJ2-7 and V is TRBV6-4; possibly TRBD1 for D (7 bases). The germline V gene encodes CDR1 MRHNA and CDR2 SNTAGT. The CDR3 extends over 16 amino acids. V was trimmed by 3 bases and J by 0 bases, leaving 15 bases between them. The CDR3 here is CASSEQGRKPSYEQYF. For the CDR3, the DNA is TGTGCCAGCAGTGAACAGGGGAGGAAGCCCTCCTACGAGCAGTACTTC.

This clonotype was seen only a few times. The rearrangement links TRBV20-1 to TRBJ2-7, with D perhaps TRBD2 (5 bases). Germline assignment: CDR1 DFQATT and CDR2 SNEGSKA (reference sequence). The CDR3 length is 11 residues. V was shortened by 3 bases and J by 5 bases, with 8 bases between the two germline ends. The CDR3 region has the DNA TGCAGTGCTAGGAAGAGGGACGAGCAGTACTTC. The encoded protein is CSARKRDEQYF.

The chain joins TRBV7-2 to TRBJ1-5; D perhaps matches TRBD1 (6 bases). Trimming pared 4 bases from V and 2 bases from J, leaving 12 bases between. The CDR3 has 15 amino acids. Germline V gene data show CDR1 as SGHTA and CDR2 as FQGNSA. The CDR3 sequence is CASSSSRGRNQPQHF. The CDR3 region has the DNA TGTGCCAGCAGCTCCAGTCGGGGGCGCAATCAGCCCCAGCATTTT.

This clonotype has only a few counts. The chain couples TRBV27 to TRBJ2-2, with D tentatively TRBD1 or TRBD2 (5 bases each). This CDR3 comprises 13 residues. Trimming stripped 6 bases from V and 4 bases from J, with 9 bases between. Germline assignment: CDR1 MNHEY and CDR2 SMNVEV (reference sequence). Here the CDR3 reads CASRFGATGELFF. The CDR3, as DNA: TGTGCCAGCAGATTCGGGGCCACCGGGGAGCTGTTTTTT.

This clonotype was recorded a few times. The chain recombines TRBV15 with TRBJ1-5; 7 nucleotides match TRBD1. The V segment lost 9 bases and the J segment 0 bases; nucleotides outside the gene matches: 2. The CDR3 extends over 13 amino acids. The germline V gene has CDR1 LNHNV and CDR2 YYDKDF (reference sequence). The CDR3 loop reads CATGDSSNQPQHF. CDR3 in DNA: TGTGCCACAGGGGACAGTAGCAATCAGCCCCAGCATTTT.

This clonotype appeared a few times. The chain recombines TRBV7-3 with TRBJ2-3; D ambiguous. From germline, CDR1 is SGHTA and CDR2 FQGTGA. The CDR3 has 13 residues. Trimming pared 5 bases from V and 5 bases from J, leaving 11 bases between. This CDR3 is CASSASQEDTQYF. The CDR3 bases are TGTGCCAGCAGCGCCAGCCAGGAAGATACGCAGTATTTT.

This clonotype was counted between two and nine times. The V gene is TRBV6-2 or TRBV6-3, the J gene TRBJ1-1; no reliable D call. V gave up 0 bases and J gave up 1 base, with 3 bases separating them. Germline lookup yields CDR1 MNHEY and CDR2 SVGEGT. The CDR3 totals 13 residues. The CDR3 nucleotides read TGTGCCAGCAGTTACTCGGAGAACACTGAAGCTTTCTTT. Residues: CASSYSENTEAFF.

This clonotype was found a few times. The chain is built from TRBV27 and TRBJ1-5, with unresolved D. The germline gives CDR1 MNHEY, CDR2 SMNVEV (reference sequence). Trimming stripped 2 bases from V and 7 bases from J, with 12 bases between. The CDR3 totals 14 residues. CDR3 amino acids: CASSLLRSEQPQHF. For the CDR3, the DNA is TGTGCCAGCAGTTTACTTAGGTCCGAGCAGCCCCAGCATTTT.

The rearrangement joins TRBV2 to TRBJ1-2, with TRBD1 matching 9 bases. Losses at the gene ends were 7 bases for V and 7 bases for J; bases not matched to a gene: 10. The CDR3 spans 14 residues. The germline V gene encodes CDR1 SNHLY and CDR2 FYNNEI. The CDR3 nucleotides read TGTGCCAGCACCATCGACAGGGGGTACGGTGGCTACACCTTC. Protein product: CASTIDRGYGGYTF.

This chain links TRBV20-1 with TRBJ1-5, with D hard to call. The CDR3 extends over 14 amino acids. Germline loops: CDR1 DFQATT, CDR2 SNEGSKA (reference sequence). The V end lost 1 base, the J end lost 0 bases, and 7 bases lay between the germline ends. In nucleotides, the CDR3 is TGCAGTGCTAGAGGATTGGTTAGCAATCAGCCCCAGCATTTT. Translating gives CSARGLVSNQPQHF.

The V gene is TRBV6-1, the J gene TRBJ1-5; D perhaps matches TRBD1 (6 bases). V was shortened by 6 bases and J by 1 base, with 13 bases between the two germline ends. Germline CDR1 and CDR2: MNHNS and SASEGT. The CDR3 is made up of 15 amino acids. The CDR3 DNA sequence: TGTGCCAGCAGGATACAGGGATTCAGCAATCAGCCCCAGCATTTT. Protein product: CASRIQGFSNQPQHF.

The chain couples TRBV4-1 to TRBJ2-3; 7 positions match TRBD2. The CDR3 has 15 residues. The J segment lost 6 bases and the V segment lost 3 bases, leaving 9 bases of the junction unmatched. Per the germline V gene, CDR1 is MGHRA and CDR2 is YSYEKL. CDR3 DNA sequence: TGCGCCAGCAGCCAGATCGGGAGGCGCCCTGATACGCAGTATTTT. Protein product: CASSQIGRRPDTQYF.

This chain links TRBV4-1 with TRBJ1-5; D not certain. The germline V gene has CDR1 MGHRA and CDR2 YSYEKL. With 1 base removed from V and 0 bases from J, the gap between germline ends came to 16 bases. The CDR3 runs to 18 residues. CDR3 DNA: TGCGCCAGCAGCCAAGTTGGGAAAACAGTAAATAGCAATCAGCCCCAGCATTTT. This sequence encodes CASSQVGKTVNSNQPQHF.

The chain employs TRBV7-3 and TRBJ2-1; D is undetermined. Trimming pared 1 base from V and 7 bases from J, leaving 8 bases between. The CDR3 covers 13 residues. Germline assignment: CDR1 SGHTA and CDR2 FQGTGA. The CDR3 region has the DNA TGTGCCAGCAGCTTAATTTTGGGGAATGAGCAGTTCTTC. This sequence encodes CASSLILGNEQFF.

In its sample, this clonotype was seen once. The chain carries TRBV27 and TRBJ1-1; 10 bases align to TRBD1. The V and J ends lost 4 bases and 11 bases, in that order; junction bases with no gene match: 10. Germline lookup yields CDR1 MNHEY and CDR2 SMNVEV (reference sequence). This CDR3 has 14 residues. In DNA form, the CDR3 reads TGTGCCAGCAGTTCGCCGGGACAGGGGTGGAGGGCTTTCTTT. Protein product: CASSSPGQGWRAFF.

The V gene is TRBV29-1, the J gene TRBJ2-2, with unresolved D. CDR3 size: 12 residues. Germline CDR1 SQVTM, CDR2 ANQGSEA. Between the trimmed V and J ends, which lost 7 bases and 1 base, there was a span of 7 bases. This CDR3 reads CSARWNTGELFF. The DNA for the CDR3 is TGCAGCGCTAGGTGGAACACCGGGGAGCTGTTTTTT.

This clonotype is medium-sized in the sample. The chain employs TRBV20-1 and TRBJ1-5; D unclear. The germline V and J ends were trimmed by 3 bases and 8 bases, with 11 bases remaining between them. The germline CDR1 and CDR2 sequences are DFQATT and SNEGSKA (reference sequence). This CDR3 spans 12 amino acids. The CDR3 region has the DNA TGCAGTGCTAGCCTCCGGGGTAAGCCCCAGCATTTT. Translating it yields CSASLRGKPQHF.

The chain has TRBV19 and TRBJ1-2; D call uncertain. V lost 6 bases, J lost 6 bases, and 20 bases lay in between. This CDR3 spans 15 amino acids. Germline lookup yields CDR1 LNHDA and CDR2 SQIVND (reference sequence). CDR3 in amino acids: CASSFPGGMIDGYTF. CDR3 in DNA: TGTGCCAGTAGCTTTCCTGGCGGCATGATCGATGGCTACACCTTC.

The table lists this clonotype with a few counts. The chain is built from TRBV20-1 and TRBJ2-1; possibly TRBD2 for D (5 bases). The germline gives CDR1 DFQATT, CDR2 SNEGSKA (reference sequence). Trimming cost V 4 bases and J 0 bases, with 10 bases left between them. This CDR3 comprises 14 residues. In DNA form, the CDR3 reads TGCAGTGCTATGAGGGAGAGCTCCTACAATGAGCAGTTCTTC. Amino acids: CSAMRESSYNEQFF.

The rearrangement joins TRBV20-1 to TRBJ2-5, with no clear D. Germline CDR1 reads DFQATT; CDR2 reads SNEGSKA (reference sequence). This CDR3 is 11 amino acids long. The CDR3 loop is CVISQAETQYF. CDR3 DNA sequence: TGCGTCATCTCCCAGGCAGAGACCCAGTACTTC.

V and J are TRBV7-8 and TRBJ2-5; TRBD2 might be the D (5 bases). The CDR3 runs 14 residues. Germline loops: CDR1 SGHVS, CDR2 FQNEAQ. V was shortened by 2 bases and J by 2 bases, with 9 bases between the two germline ends. Here the CDR3 reads CASSLRLPQETQYF. The CDR3, as DNA: TGTGCCAGCAGCTTAAGACTACCACAAGAGACCCAGTACTTC.

This clonotype was detected a few times. The chain has TRBV10-3 and TRBJ2-7; D call uncertain. CDR3 length: 12 residues. Germline V gene lookup returns CDR1 ENHRY and CDR2 SYGVKD. V gave up 2 bases and J gave up 2 bases, with 4 bases separating them. Here the CDR3 reads CAISEGAYEQYF. The DNA for the CDR3 is TGTGCCATCAGTGAGGGTGCCTACGAGCAGTACTTC.

This clonotype was counted between two and nine times. The CDR3 protein is CASSSTELGYTF. The CDR3 DNA reads TGTGCCAGCAGCTCTACCGAGCTCGGCTACACCTTC. The chain uses TRBV5-6 and TRBJ1-2; D not resolved. This CDR3 is built from 12 residues. V lost 3 bases to trimming and J lost 8 bases, with 11 bases between them. Germline V gene sequence: CDR1 SGHDT, CDR2 YYEEEE.

This clonotype was counted only a few times. This rearrangement joins TRBV19 to TRBJ2-5; 10 nucleotides align to TRBD1. The V segment lost 5 bases and the J segment 4 bases; nucleotides outside the gene matches: 7. Germline lookup yields CDR1 LNHDA and CDR2 SQIVND (reference sequence). This CDR3 has 15 residues. The CDR3 here is CASSRTGGARETQYF. The CDR3 coding sequence is TGTGCCAGTAGTCGGACAGGGGGTGCCCGAGAGACCCAGTACTTC.

This clonotype was found a few times. The chain carries TRBV19 and TRBJ2-7; 7 bases fit TRBD1. With V trimmed by 2 bases and J by 4 bases, 5 bases remained unmatched. Germline V gene lookup returns CDR1 LNHDA and CDR2 SQIVND (reference sequence). The length of the CDR3 is 14 residues. CDR3 sequence (DNA): TGTGCCAGTAGTATACCGGGACAGTATTACGAGCAGTACTTC. It codes for CASSIPGQYYEQYF. The full variable domain, with the rest looked up from reference TRBV19 and TRBJ2-7, is DGGITQSPKYLFRKEGQNVTLSCEQNLNHDAMYWYRQDPGQGLRLIYYSQIVNDFQKGDIAEGYSVSREKKESFPLTVTSAQKNPTAFYLCASSIPGQYYEQYFGPGTRLTVT.

The chain is built from TRBV4-1 and TRBJ2-5; a weak D match, TRBD1 (5 bases). Deletions cut 0 bases from V and 5 bases from J, with 13 bases between. CDR1 is MGHRA and CDR2 is YSYEKL in the germline V gene. This CDR3 has 15 amino acids. In nucleotides, the CDR3 is TGCGCCAGCAGCCAAGAATCCCTCAGGGTCGAGACCCAGTACTTC. Protein: CASSQESLRVETQYF.

This clonotype was found a few times. The chain carries TRBV6-1 and TRBJ2-3; TRBD1 is a possible D gene (5 bases). Germline V gives CDR1 MNHNS, CDR2 SASEGT. This CDR3 has 16 amino acids. Trimming removed 6 bases from V and 2 bases from J, with 18 bases in between. CDR3 in DNA: TGTGCCAGCAGGAAGACAGCCGCCCTTTTCACAGATACGCAGTATTTT. Encoded protein: CASRKTAALFTDTQYF.

Only a few counts were recorded for this clonotype. This sequence joins TRBV24-1 and TRBJ2-3, with D possibly being TRBD2 (7 bases). The germline V gene encodes CDR1 KGHDR and CDR2 SFDVKD. V was cut by 6 bases and J by 2 bases, with 20 bases left in between. The CDR3 length is 17 residues. CDR3: CATSHPRGGFNTDTQYF. CDR3 DNA sequence: TGTGCCACCAGTCACCCGAGGGGGGGCTTCAACACAGATACGCAGTATTTT.

This clonotype was seen a few times. The CDR3 spells CSAHKRDRRATGELFF. In DNA form, the CDR3 reads TGCAGTGCCCATAAACGGGACAGGCGAGCCACCGGGGAGCTGTTTTTT. The V gene is TRBV20-1, the J gene TRBJ2-2, with TRBD1 identical over 8 bases. The germline gives CDR1 DFQATT, CDR2 SNEGSKA (reference sequence). CDR3 length: 16 residues. Losses at the gene ends were 6 bases for V and 4 bases for J; bases not matched to a gene: 13.